Listed here are 25 T cell receptor beta chains from one sample, sequenced in a study of blood T cell repertoires in COVID-19 (dated by TCRdb to about 2020). The library was generated by the immunoSEQ multiplex PCR assay. Here the immuneACCESS table is served through TCRdb, limited to in-frame sequences with V and J called. Missing clones are a known gap in these copies; in checked studies unresolved V genes cover under half, and the rest lacks a known reason. The sample table holds over 250,000 clones, of which over 85% were seen once. The ten biggest clones cover approximately 1.8% of the sample. Sequenced sample: PBMCs or T cells enriched from blood (not recorded which). These receptors were collected from a woman aged 55 to 70 who had recovered from COVID-19.

V and J are TRBV5-1 and TRBJ2-5; 7 bases agree with TRBD2. Looked up from germline, CDR1 is SGHRS and CDR2 is YFSETQ. This CDR3 region has 15 residues. Unmatched junction bases numbered 13, after V lost 6 bases and J lost 5 bases. This CDR3 reads CASKGRAGPGETQYF. CDR3 bases: TGCGCCAGCAAAGGGAGGGCGGGGCCCGGTGAGACCCAGTACTTC.

The chain couples TRBV28 to TRBJ1-2, with a tentative D call TRBD1 (6 bases). The CDR3 spans 13 residues. Between the trimmed V and J ends, which lost 3 bases and 5 bases, there was a span of 10 bases. Germline V gene lookup returns CDR1 MDHEN and CDR2 SYDVKM. The chain's CDR3 is CASSFHRDYGYTF. CDR3 in DNA: TGTGCCAGCAGTTTCCACAGGGATTATGGCTACACCTTC.

This clone appeared a single time. J is TRBJ2-3 and V is TRBV10-3; 9 bases agree with TRBD2. Trimming cost V 6 bases and J 4 bases; bases outside gene matches: 11. The CDR3 sequence is 16 residues long. CDR1 and CDR2 (germline): ENHRY, SYGVKD. For the CDR3, the DNA is TGTGCCATCAGGTCCTCTAGCGGGGAGCTCCCAGATACGCAGTATTTT. It translates to CAIRSSSGELPDTQYF.

The rearrangement links TRBV6-5 to TRBJ2-7; TRBD2 matches at 7 bases. This CDR3 has 13 residues. With 5 bases clipped from V and 5 bases from J, the junction kept 6 bases outside the gene matches. Germline V CDR1 and CDR2: MNHEY, SVGAGI. This CDR3 is CASSNGLGDEQYF. The CDR3 bases are TGTGCCAGCAGTAATGGACTAGGGGACGAGCAGTACTTC.

V gene TRBV11-3 combines with J gene TRBJ1-2; D gene ambiguous. Germline CDR1 reads SGHNT; CDR2 reads YENEEA. There are 15 residues in the CDR3. V lost 2 bases and J lost 4, with 14 bases in between. CDR3 residues: CASSLSRNSFYGYTF. CDR3 in DNA: TGTGCCAGCAGCTTATCCAGGAACTCCTTCTATGGCTACACCTTC. The full variable domain, with the rest looked up from reference TRBV11-3 and TRBJ1-2, is EAGVVQSPRYKIIEKKQPVAFWCNPISGHNTLYWYLQNLGQGPELLIRYENEEAVDDSQLPKDRFSAERLKGVDSTLKIQPAELGDSAVYLCASSLSRNSFYGYTFGSGTRLTVV.

This chain uses TRBV9 with TRBJ2-2; D might be TRBD1 (6 bases). V lost 3 bases to trimming and J lost 4 bases, with 10 bases between them. The germline V gene encodes CDR1 SGDLS and CDR2 YYNGEE. This CDR3 comprises 14 residues. The CDR3 reads CASSDTGFTGELFF. CDR3 coding DNA: TGTGCCAGCAGCGACACAGGGTTCACCGGGGAGCTGTTTTTT.

V is TRBV3-1 (or the pseudogene TRBV3-2) and J is TRBJ1-2; 8 positions match TRBD1. V was pared by 0 bases and J by 7 bases, with 10 bases of the junction left unmatched. Germline loops: CDR1 LGHDT, CDR2 YNNKEL (reference sequence). CDR3 size: 16 residues. CDR3 nucleotide sequence: TGTGCCAGCAGCCAAGAGTCGGACAGGGAAGTTGGTGGCTACACCTTC. Protein sequence: CASSQESDREVGGYTF.

The V and J genes are TRBV7-9 and TRBJ2-3; D is unclear. Germline V gives CDR1 SEHNR, CDR2 FQNEAQ (reference sequence). The CDR3 length is 15 residues. V was trimmed by 5 bases and J by 0 bases, leaving 12 bases between them. This chain's CDR3 is CASSPLLPSTDTQYF. The CDR3 coding sequence is TGTGCCAGCAGCCCCCTTCTTCCTAGCACAGATACGCAGTATTTT.

V is TRBV5-1 and J is TRBJ2-1, with a possible D match to TRBD2 (5 bases). V was trimmed by 7 bases and J by 2 bases, leaving 10 bases between them. The CDR3 consists of 13 residues. Germline V gives CDR1 SGHRS, CDR2 YFSETQ. The CDR3 reads CASAEETYNEQFF. In DNA form, the CDR3 reads TGCGCCAGCGCGGAGGAGACCTACAATGAGCAGTTCTTC. The full variable domain, in which reference TRBV5-1 and TRBJ2-1 provide the parts outside the CDR3, is KAGVTQTPRYLIKTRGQQVTLSCSPISGHRSVSWYQQTPGQGLQFLFEYFSETQRNKGNFPGRFSGRQFSNSRSEMNVSTLELGDSALYLCASAEETYNEQFFGPGTRLTVL.

V usage is TRBV19 and J usage is TRBJ1-5; D not resolved. V was pared by 3 bases and J by 6 bases, with 12 bases between. Germline assignment: CDR1 LNHDA and CDR2 SQIVND (reference sequence). CDR3 size: 14 residues. The CDR3 sequence: CASSMTPPGQPQHF. The CDR3 nucleotides read TGTGCCAGTAGTATGACCCCCCCGGGTCAGCCCCAGCATTTT.

V is TRBV29-1 and J is TRBJ2-7; D not resolved. CDR1 is SQVTM and CDR2 is ANQGSEA in the germline V gene. CDR3 length: 14 residues. V lost 4 bases, J lost 0 bases, and 13 bases lay in between. CDR3 in amino acids: CSVAERPGSYEQYF. CDR3 DNA sequence: TGCAGCGTTGCAGAGCGCCCCGGCTCCTACGAGCAGTACTTC.

The rearrangement links TRBV28 to TRBJ1-1; 9 nucleotides match TRBD1. CDR3 length equals 17 residues. Trimming removed 2 bases from V and 0 bases from J; junction bases left unmatched: 7. The germline V gene encodes CDR1 MDHEN and CDR2 SYDVKM. Written as DNA, the CDR3 is TGTGCCAGCAGTTTAGAGCAGGGACAGGGTTTGAACACTGAAGCTTTCTTT. Protein: CASSLEQGQGLNTEAFF. The entire variable domain, with the rest obtained from reference TRBV28 and TRBJ1-1, is as follows: DVKVTQSSRYLVKRTGEKVFLECVQDMDHENMFWYRQDPGLGLRLIYFSYDVKMKEKGDIPEGYSVSREKKERFSLILESASTNQTSMYLCASSLEQGQGLNTEAFFGQGTRLTVV.

The chain joins TRBV5-1 to TRBJ1-4; D call uncertain. Trimming left V 3 bases short and J 8 bases short, with 17 bases between. The CDR3 has 15 residues. Germline assignment: CDR1 SGHRS and CDR2 YFSETQ. CDR3 sequence: CASSSSGNGQEKLFF. CDR3 coding DNA: TGCGCCAGCAGCTCGTCGGGAAACGGGCAGGAAAAACTGTTTTTT.

The V call is TRBV7-2, the J call TRBJ2-2, with 8 bases fitting TRBD2. The J segment lost 0 bases and the V segment lost 8 bases, leaving 11 bases of the junction unmatched. The CDR3 length is 17 residues. The germline gives CDR1 SGHTA, CDR2 FQGNSA. CDR3 loop: CASGTGGAAANTGELFF. The CDR3 nucleotides are TGTGCCAGCGGTACGGGGGGGGCGGCAGCGAACACCGGGGAGCTGTTTTTT.

The chain combines TRBV9 with TRBJ2-2; maybe TRBD1 (5 bases). The V and J ends lost 0 bases and 3 bases respectively, with 9 bases between them. CDR1 SGDLS and CDR2 YYNGEE come from the germline V gene. CDR3 length equals 15 residues. For the CDR3, the DNA is TGTGCCAGCAGCGTAGGCGCAGGGTACACCGGGGAGCTGTTTTTT. Protein sequence: CASSVGAGYTGELFF. The whole variable domain, remainder taken from reference TRBV9 and TRBJ2-2, is DSGVTQTPKHLITATGQRVTLRCSPRSGDLSVYWYQQSLDQGLQFLIQYYNGEERAKGNILERFSAQQFPDLHSELNLSSLELGDSALYFCASSVGAGYTGELFFGEGSRLTVL.

CDR3 region: CASSSLVATGELFF. The CDR3 DNA is TGTGCCAGCAGTTCCTTAGTAGCCACCGGGGAGCTGTTTTTT. The genes are TRBV6-5 and TRBJ2-2; D is uncertain. The CDR3 has 14 amino acids. Per germline, CDR1 MNHEY and CDR2 SVGAGI. The V gene lost 4 bases and the J gene lost 4 bases, with 10 bases spanning the gap.

The chain couples TRBV5-1 to TRBJ2-5; 8 bases are shared with TRBD1. V lost 2 bases to trimming and J lost 2 bases; unmatched junction nucleotides: 5. Germline lookup yields CDR1 SGHRS and CDR2 YFSETQ. CDR3 length equals 15 residues. CDR3 sequence reads: CASSFYTGGQETQYF. The CDR3, as DNA: TGCGCCAGCAGCTTCTATACAGGGGGTCAAGAGACCCAGTACTTC.

The chain employs TRBV6-5 and TRBJ1-1; D call uncertain. The CDR3 extends over 14 amino acids. The V end lost 11 bases, the J end lost 0 bases, and 16 bases lay between the germline ends. Germline CDR1 is MNHEY and CDR2 is SVGAGI. The CDR3: CASLREGLNTEAFF. CDR3 nucleotide sequence: TGTGCCTCTCTCCGGGAGGGCTTGAACACTGAAGCTTTCTTT.

The chain combines TRBV15 with TRBJ2-5, with TRBD2 matching 9 bases. Germline assignment: CDR1 LNHNV and CDR2 YYDKDF (reference sequence). Germline trimming cut 0 bases from V and 0 bases from J; bases unmatched to any gene: 5. The length of the CDR3 is 17 residues. CDR3 DNA sequence: TGTGCCACCAGCAGAGAGGCGGGGGGGAACTACCAAGAGACCCAGTACTTC. Its protein product is CATSREAGGNYQETQYF.

This clone occurred a few times. The rearrangement uses TRBV6-6 and TRBJ1-3; 9 nucleotides agree with TRBD1. This CDR3 has 14 amino acids. Germline lookup yields CDR1 MNHNY and CDR2 SVGAGI (reference sequence). After removal of 5 bases from V and 11 bases from J, the junction contained 10 bases not matched to a gene. The CDR3 sequence: CASSTGQGNIAIYF. Written as DNA, the CDR3 is TGTGCCAGCAGTACGGGACAGGGCAATATCGCCATATATTTT.

J is TRBJ2-2 and V is TRBV7-9, with 8 positions matching TRBD2. The CDR3 length is 16 residues. J gave up 6 bases and V 5 bases, and 11 bases lay outside the gene matches. Germline V gives CDR1 SEHNR, CDR2 FQNEAQ (reference sequence). This CDR3 reads CASSLGVSGRAGELFF. As DNA, the CDR3 is TGTGCCAGCAGCCTTGGGGTCAGCGGGAGAGCCGGGGAGCTGTTTTTT.

The chain recombines TRBV6-5 with TRBJ1-3; weak D call: TRBD1 (5 bases). V was clipped by 7 bases and J by 3 bases, with 13 bases between them. Germline V gene data show CDR1 as MNHEY and CDR2 as SVGAGI. The CDR3 is 14 residues long. The CDR3 loop is CASTQGWGGNTIYF. CDR3 coding DNA: TGTGCCAGCACCCAGGGATGGGGTGGAAACACCATATATTTT.

This chain links TRBV28 with TRBJ2-1; D is possibly TRBD1 (5 bases). This CDR3 spans 14 amino acids. V lost 7 bases and J lost 3, with 13 bases in between. Per the germline V gene, CDR1 is MDHEN and CDR2 is SYDVKM. CDR3 sequence: CASKGRVNYNEQFF. The CDR3 DNA is TGTGCCAGCAAGGGCAGGGTCAACTACAATGAGCAGTTCTTC.

The rearrangement joins TRBV5-5 to TRBJ1-2; D is unresolved. Germline V gene data show CDR1 as SGHKS and CDR2 as YYEKEE (reference sequence). V lost 0 bases and J lost 4, with 4 bases in between. The CDR3 contains 12 residues. The CDR3 nucleotides read TGTGCCAGCAGCTTGGGTCTCTATGGCTACACCTTC. Its translation: CASSLGLYGYTF.

The chain employs TRBV28 and TRBJ2-2; TRBD1 might be the D (6 bases). The CDR3 sequence is 16 residues long. Germline CDR1 and CDR2: MDHEN and SYDVKM. The ends were cut back, 6 bases at V and 7 bases at J, with 21 bases in the middle. Written as DNA, the CDR3 is TGTGCCAGCAGACCCCAGCACAGGGCCTTTGGCGGGGAGCTGTTTTTT. This sequence encodes CASRPQHRAFGGELFF.